The 10 T cell receptor beta chains listed next were all sequenced from one sample in a study of blood T cell repertoires in COVID-19. The protocol was immunoSEQ multiplex PCR, while the TCRdb copy is restricted to in-frame clones and leaves out a portion. The sample gives about 120,000 clones, just under 90% of which show up once; roughly 4.4% is in the top ten. Sequenced sample: peripheral blood. The source is a woman aged 45-65 years with acute or convalescent COVID-19.

The chain combines TRBV10-2 with TRBJ1-5; 8 bases match TRBD1. V shed 4 bases, J shed 3 bases, and the junction held 8 bases outside the gene matches. From germline, CDR1 is WSHSY and CDR2 SAAADI. This CDR3 has 16 amino acids. CDR3 region: CASSGTGTDTNQPQHF. The CDR3 nucleotides are TGCGCCAGCAGTGGGACAGGGACAGATACCAATCAGCCCCAGCATTTT.

CDR3 protein: CASSSNRGTEAFF. The CDR3 coding sequence is TGTGCCAGCAGCTCTAACCGGGGCACTGAAGCTTTCTTT. The chain combines TRBV7-9 with TRBJ1-1, with D unclear. The V gene lost 4 bases and the J gene lost 4 bases, with 10 bases spanning the gap. Per the germline V gene, CDR1 is SEHNR and CDR2 is FQNEAQ (reference sequence). The CDR3 consists of 13 residues.

The chain combines TRBV4-2 with TRBJ1-5; 8 bases are shared with TRBD1. The V gene's germline CDR1 is LGHNA and CDR2 YNFKEQ. The CDR3 covers 15 residues. Unmatched junction bases numbered 5, after V lost 1 base and J lost 6 bases. The CDR3 sequence: CASSQGQGAFQPQHF. CDR3 nucleotides: TGTGCCAGCAGCCAAGGCCAGGGGGCCTTTCAGCCCCAGCATTTT.

The chain is built from TRBV18 and TRBJ1-2; a weak D match, TRBD1 (5 bases). CDR1 and CDR2 from the germline V gene are KGHSH and LQKENI. The CDR3 consists of 14 residues. Trimming took off 4 bases at V and 3 bases at J, with 12 bases between the two ends. The CDR3 DNA follows: TGTGCCAGCTCACAAGGACACCTCGACTATGGCTACACCTTC. It is translated as CASSQGHLDYGYTF.

CDR3 DNA: TGTGCCAGCAGTTCAATGGACACTAACACTGAAGCTTTCTTT. The encoded protein is CASSSMDTNTEAFF. This chain links TRBV28 with TRBJ1-1; perhaps TRBD1 as D (5 bases). Germline V gene sequence: CDR1 MDHEN, CDR2 SYDVKM. The CDR3 extends over 14 amino acids. V gave up 4 bases and J gave up 2 bases, with 11 bases separating them.

The chain joins TRBV19 to TRBJ2-4, with TRBD2 matching over 15 bases. The V and J ends lost 3 bases and 0 bases, in that order; junction bases with no gene match: 3. The germline CDR1 and CDR2 sequences are LNHDA and SQIVND (reference sequence). CDR3 length equals 18 residues. This CDR3 reads CASSIPGLAGGAKNIQYF. The DNA of the CDR3 is TGTGCCAGTAGTATCCCGGGACTAGCGGGGGGAGCCAAAAACATTCAGTACTTC.

The gene calls are TRBV18 and TRBJ2-1; no reliable D call. CDR1 and CDR2 (germline): KGHSH, LQKENI. The CDR3 is made up of 15 amino acids. Trimming took 2 bases from V and 0 from J, leaving 8 bases between them. This CDR3 reads CASSPDMGSYNEQFF. The CDR3, as DNA: TGTGCCAGCTCACCAGACATGGGCTCCTACAATGAGCAGTTCTTC.

This clone was observed once. CDR3: CASSPGGGGETQYF. CDR3 sequence (DNA): TGTGCCAGCAGCCCCGGCGGGGGAGGAGAGACCCAGTACTTC. The rearrangement links TRBV7-3 to TRBJ2-5; 7 bases line up with TRBD2. The CDR3 spans 14 residues. V gave up 5 bases and J gave up 4 bases; unmatched junction bases: 7. The germline V gene encodes CDR1 SGHTA and CDR2 FQGTGA.

This rearrangement joins TRBV24-1 to TRBJ2-1, with 7 bases aligning to TRBD2. The V gene end was trimmed by 0 bases and the J gene end by 0 bases; junction bases not matched to a gene: 4. Per germline, CDR1 KGHDR and CDR2 SFDVKD. CDR3 length equals 17 residues. CDR3 protein: CATSDLQVAGSYNEQFF. Here the CDR3 DNA reads TGTGCCACCAGTGATTTGCAAGTAGCGGGCTCCTACAATGAGCAGTTCTTC.

V usage is TRBV4-1 and J usage is TRBJ1-5, with 10 bases fitting TRBD1. Trimming removed 1 base from V and 7 bases from J; junction bases left unmatched: 7. The germline V gene has CDR1 MGHRA and CDR2 YSYEKL. The CDR3 has 16 amino acids. Here the CDR3 reads CASSQAPGQGRQPQHF. The CDR3 DNA is TGCGCCAGCAGCCAAGCCCCGGGACAGGGGAGGCAGCCCCAGCATTTT.